The table lists the clone carrying this T cell receptor (beta chain) with a few counts. Its antigen remains unidentified. It was with a sample-barcoded 5' primer and a J-beta primer mix that a second PCR of about 7 to 12 cycles was run. A single record per CDR3 protein comes from TCRdb applying MiXCR to the 5' RACE reads. The sample has approximately 760,000 distinct CDR3 sequences, 20% to 25% seen once. The sample comes from a study of blood T cells in healthy people across ages. Findings of the study overall: Unsorted PBMCs blocked a conclusive comparison of naive and antigen-experienced cells. A roughly linear fall in TCR beta diversity per million T cells was seen with increasing age.

The CDR3 covers 14 residues. V was trimmed by 2 bases and J by 3 bases, leaving 11 bases between them. Germline V gene data show CDR1 as MDHEN and CDR2 as SYDVKM. The sample was also linked to a second study, of T cells of mothers and their children. That source reports: The study recruited three healthy Caucasian mothers and their six children as donors.

This clonotype was sampled from a boy between 10 and 17 years old in good health. The specimen sequenced was blood. V usage is TRBV28 and J usage is TRBJ2-7; TRBD2 is a possible D gene (6 bases). CDR3 DNA sequence: TGTGCCAGCAGTTTAGGCGGGGAGGACTACGAGCAGTACTTC. Residues: CASSLGGEDYEQYF.